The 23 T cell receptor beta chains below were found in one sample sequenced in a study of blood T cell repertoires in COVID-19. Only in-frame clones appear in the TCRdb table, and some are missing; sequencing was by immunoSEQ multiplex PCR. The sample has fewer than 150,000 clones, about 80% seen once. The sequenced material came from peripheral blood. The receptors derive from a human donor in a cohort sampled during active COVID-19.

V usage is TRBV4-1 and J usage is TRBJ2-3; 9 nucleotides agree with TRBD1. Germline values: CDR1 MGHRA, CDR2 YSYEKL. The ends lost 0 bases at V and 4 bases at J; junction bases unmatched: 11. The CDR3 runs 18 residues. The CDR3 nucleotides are TGCGCCAGCAGCCAAGAAAGGGGGTCCCGGGACAGGGCAGATACGCAGTATTTT. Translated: CASSQERGSRDRADTQYF.

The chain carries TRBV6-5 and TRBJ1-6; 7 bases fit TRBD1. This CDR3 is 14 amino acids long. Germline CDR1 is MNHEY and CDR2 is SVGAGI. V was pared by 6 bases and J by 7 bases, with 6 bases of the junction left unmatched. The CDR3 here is CASRGTARNSPLHF. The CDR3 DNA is TGTGCCAGCAGGGGGACAGCCAGGAATTCACCCCTCCACTTT.

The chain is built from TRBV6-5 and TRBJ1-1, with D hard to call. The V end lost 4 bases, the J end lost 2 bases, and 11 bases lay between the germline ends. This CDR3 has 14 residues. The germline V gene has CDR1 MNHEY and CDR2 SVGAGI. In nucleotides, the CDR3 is TGTGCCAGCAGTTCCCCGCCCCTAAACACTGAAGCTTTCTTT. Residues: CASSSPPLNTEAFF.

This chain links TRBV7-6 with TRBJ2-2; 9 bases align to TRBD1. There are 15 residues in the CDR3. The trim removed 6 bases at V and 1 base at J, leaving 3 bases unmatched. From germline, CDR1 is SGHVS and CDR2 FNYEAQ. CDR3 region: CASRGQGQNTGELFF. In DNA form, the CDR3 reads TGTGCCAGCAGGGGACAGGGCCAGAACACCGGGGAGCTGTTTTTT.

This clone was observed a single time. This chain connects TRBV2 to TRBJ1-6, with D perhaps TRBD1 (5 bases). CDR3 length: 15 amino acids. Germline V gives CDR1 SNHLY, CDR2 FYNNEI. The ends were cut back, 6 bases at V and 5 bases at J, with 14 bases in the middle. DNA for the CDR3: TGTGCCAGCAGGCGGGGGACGGCTGATAATTCACCCCTCCACTTT. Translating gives CASRRGTADNSPLHF.

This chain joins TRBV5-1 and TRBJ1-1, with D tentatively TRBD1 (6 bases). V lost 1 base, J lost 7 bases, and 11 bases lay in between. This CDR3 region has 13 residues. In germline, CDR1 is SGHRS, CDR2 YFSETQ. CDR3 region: CASSLMGTNEAFF. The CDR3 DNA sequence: TGCGCCAGCAGCTTGATGGGGACAAATGAAGCTTTCTTT.

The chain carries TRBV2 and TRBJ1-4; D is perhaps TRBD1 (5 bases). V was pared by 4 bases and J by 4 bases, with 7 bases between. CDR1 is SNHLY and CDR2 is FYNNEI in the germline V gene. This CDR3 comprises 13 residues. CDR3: CASSGQFNEKLFF. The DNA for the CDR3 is TGTGCCAGCAGTGGACAGTTTAATGAAAAACTGTTTTTT.

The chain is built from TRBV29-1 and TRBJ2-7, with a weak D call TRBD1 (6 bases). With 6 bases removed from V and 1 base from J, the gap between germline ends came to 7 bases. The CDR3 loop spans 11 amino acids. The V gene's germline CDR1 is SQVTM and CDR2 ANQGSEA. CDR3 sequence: CSVGQSYEQYF. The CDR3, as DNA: TGCAGCGTCGGACAGTCCTACGAGCAGTACTTC.

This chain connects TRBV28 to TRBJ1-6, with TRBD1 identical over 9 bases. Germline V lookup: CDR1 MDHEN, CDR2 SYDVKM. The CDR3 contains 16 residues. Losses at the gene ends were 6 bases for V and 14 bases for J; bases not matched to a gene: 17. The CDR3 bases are TGTGCCAGCAGACAACCTCCCGGGACAGGGCCTTTGTCCCTCCACTTT. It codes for CASRQPPGTGPLSLHF.

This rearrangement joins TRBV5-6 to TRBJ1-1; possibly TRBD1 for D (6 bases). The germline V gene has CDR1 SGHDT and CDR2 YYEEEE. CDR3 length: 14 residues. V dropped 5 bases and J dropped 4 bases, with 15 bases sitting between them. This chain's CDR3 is CASSARGGSTEAFF. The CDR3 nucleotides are TGTGCCAGCAGTGCCCGGGGGGGCAGCACTGAAGCTTTCTTT.

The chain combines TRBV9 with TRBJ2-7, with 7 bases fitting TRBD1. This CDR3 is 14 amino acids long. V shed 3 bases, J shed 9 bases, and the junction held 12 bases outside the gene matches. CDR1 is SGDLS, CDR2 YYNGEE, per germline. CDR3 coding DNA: TGTGCCAGCAGCGCAGGGGACAGATCGCTGGGGCAGTACTTC. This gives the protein CASSAGDRSLGQYF. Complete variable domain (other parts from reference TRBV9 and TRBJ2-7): DSGVTQTPKHLITATGQRVTLRCSPRSGDLSVYWYQQSLDQGLQFLIQYYNGEERAKGNILERFSAQQFPDLHSELNLSSLELGDSALYFCASSAGDRSLGQYFGPGTRLTVT.

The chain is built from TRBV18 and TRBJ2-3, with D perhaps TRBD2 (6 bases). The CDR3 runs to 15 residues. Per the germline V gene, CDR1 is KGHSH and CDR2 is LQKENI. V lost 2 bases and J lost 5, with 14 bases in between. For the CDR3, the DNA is TGTGCCAGCTCACCAGGGACTGGCAAGCAAGATACGCAGTATTTT. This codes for CASSPGTGKQDTQYF.

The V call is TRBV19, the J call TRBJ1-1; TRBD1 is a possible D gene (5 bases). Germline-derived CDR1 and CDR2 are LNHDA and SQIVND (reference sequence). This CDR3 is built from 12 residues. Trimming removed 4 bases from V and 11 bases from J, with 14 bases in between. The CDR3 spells CASSTGSDWAFF. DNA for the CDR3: TGTGCCAGTAGTACAGGGTCAGACTGGGCTTTCTTT.

The CDR3 region is CASTVPSSGNTIYF. CDR3 nucleotide sequence: TGCGCCAGCACGGTGCCTAGCTCTGGAAACACCATATATTTT. The rearrangement links TRBV10-2 to TRBJ1-3; D call uncertain. CDR3 length: 14 residues. Germline CDR1 and CDR2: WSHSY and SAAADI. Trimming took off 7 bases at V and 0 bases at J, with 10 bases between the two ends.

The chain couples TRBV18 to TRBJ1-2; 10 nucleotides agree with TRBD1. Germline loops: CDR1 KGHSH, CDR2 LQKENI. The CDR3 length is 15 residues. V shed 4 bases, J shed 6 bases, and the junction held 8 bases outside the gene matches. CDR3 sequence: CASSLGTGDVDGYTF. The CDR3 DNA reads TGTGCCAGCTCACTTGGGACAGGGGATGTGGATGGCTACACCTTC.

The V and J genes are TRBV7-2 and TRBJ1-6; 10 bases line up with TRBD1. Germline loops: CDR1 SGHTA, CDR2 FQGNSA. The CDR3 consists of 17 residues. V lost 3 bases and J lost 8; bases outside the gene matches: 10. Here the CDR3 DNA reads TGTGCCAGCAGCTTGACAGGGGGCGCCTTACTTTATTCACCCCTCCACTTT. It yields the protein CASSLTGGALLYSPLHF. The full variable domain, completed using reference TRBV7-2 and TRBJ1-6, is GAGVSQSPSNKVTEKGKDVELRCDPISGHTALYWYRQSLGQGLEFLIYFQGNSAPDKSGLPSDRFSAERTGGSVSTLTIQRTQQEDSAVYLCASSLTGGALLYSPLHFGNGTRLTVT.

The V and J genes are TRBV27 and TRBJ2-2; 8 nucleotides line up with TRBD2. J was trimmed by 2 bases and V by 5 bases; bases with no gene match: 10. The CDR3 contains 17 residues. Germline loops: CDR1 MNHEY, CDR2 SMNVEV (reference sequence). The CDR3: CASSLIRLAGNTGELFF. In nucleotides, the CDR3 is TGTGCCAGCAGTCTTATCCGGCTAGCGGGCAACACCGGGGAGCTGTTTTTT.

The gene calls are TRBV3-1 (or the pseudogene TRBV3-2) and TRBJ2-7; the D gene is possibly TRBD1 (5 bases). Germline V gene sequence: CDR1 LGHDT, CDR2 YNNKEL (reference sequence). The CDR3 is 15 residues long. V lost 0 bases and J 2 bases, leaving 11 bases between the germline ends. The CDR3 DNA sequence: TGTGCCAGCAGCCAAGATTCTGCAGGGACCTACGAGCAGTACTTC. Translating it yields CASSQDSAGTYEQYF.

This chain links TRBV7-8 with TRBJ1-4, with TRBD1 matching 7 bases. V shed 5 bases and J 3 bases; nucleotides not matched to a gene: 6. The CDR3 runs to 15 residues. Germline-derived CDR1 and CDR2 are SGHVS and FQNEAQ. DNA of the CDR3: TGTGCCAGCAGCCCAAACAGGGGATCTAATGAAAAACTGTTTTTT. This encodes CASSPNRGSNEKLFF.

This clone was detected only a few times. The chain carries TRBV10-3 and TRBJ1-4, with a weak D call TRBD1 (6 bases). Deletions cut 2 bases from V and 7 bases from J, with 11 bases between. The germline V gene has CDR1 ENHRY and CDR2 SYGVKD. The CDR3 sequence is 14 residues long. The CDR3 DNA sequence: TGTGCCATCAGTGAGGGCCAGGGGCCTGAAAAACTGTTTTTT. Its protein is CAISEGQGPEKLFF.

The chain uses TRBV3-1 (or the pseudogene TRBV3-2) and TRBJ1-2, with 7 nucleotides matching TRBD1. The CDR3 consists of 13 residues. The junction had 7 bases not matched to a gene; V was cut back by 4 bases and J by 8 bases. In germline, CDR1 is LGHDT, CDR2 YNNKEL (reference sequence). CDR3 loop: CASSLQGISGYTF. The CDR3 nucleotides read TGTGCCAGCAGCCTACAGGGGATCTCCGGCTACACCTTC.

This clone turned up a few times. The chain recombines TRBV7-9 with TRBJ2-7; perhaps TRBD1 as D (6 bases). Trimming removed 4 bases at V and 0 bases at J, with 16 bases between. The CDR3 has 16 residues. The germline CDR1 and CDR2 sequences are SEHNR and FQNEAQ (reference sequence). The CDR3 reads CASSSDRPDYSYEQYF. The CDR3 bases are TGTGCCAGCAGCTCGGACAGACCCGACTACTCCTACGAGCAGTACTTC.

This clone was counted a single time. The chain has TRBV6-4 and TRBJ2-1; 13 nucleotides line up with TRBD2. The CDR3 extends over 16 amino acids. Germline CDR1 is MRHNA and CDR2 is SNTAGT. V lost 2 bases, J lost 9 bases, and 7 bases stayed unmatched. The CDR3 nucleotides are TGTGCCAGCAGTGACCAAGGACTAGCGGGGGCTAGTGAGCAGTTCTTC. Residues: CASSDQGLAGASEQFF.